This T cell receptor beta chain was obtained from a study of tissue T cells after allogeneic stem cell transplantation. Germline-derived CDR1 and CDR2 are SGHSA and FRNQAP. This CDR3 spans 15 amino acids. With 4 bases clipped from V and 0 bases from J, the junction kept 1 base outside the gene matches. To note about this clone: Gene names refer to mouse genes. Coverage ceases 1 residue before the CDR3 finishes, and the germline J gene fills in the end.

The protocol was immunoSEQ multiplex PCR, while the TCRdb copy is restricted to in-frame clones and leaves out a portion. Here the sample spans thousands of clones, under 40% being singletons. Noted time point: mouse harvest day 14 after allogeneic transplant. Tail vein injection delivered 10^7 T-cell-depleted bone marrow cells and 10^6 splenic CD5+ T cells. B6 (H2b) cells into BALB/c (H2d) mice; tissues taken at day 7 or 14. This chain links TRBV16 with TRBJ2-3; 10 bases fit TRBD2. The sample taken for sequencing was skin. This clonotype was obtained from a female BALB/c mouse given C57BL/6 T cells with graft-versus-host disease after an allogeneic hematopoietic cell transplant. The CDR3 bases that were read are TGTGCAAGCAGCTGGACTGGGGGTAGTGCAGAAACGCTGTAT. Translating gives CASSWTGGSAETLY. The whole CDR3 sequence is CASSWTGGSAETLYF.